This TCR beta chain came from a study of blood T cell repertoires in COVID-19. As for the study in general: Samples taken during acute and convalescent COVID-19 were collected in the United States, Italy and Spain. From T cells, B-cell-depleted T cells, or PBMCs came the material, which was cDNA or gDNA.

How the authors handled the data: Estimation of nucleated cell counts was performed using reference gene primer amplification. TCRdb's copy holds only in-frame clones and misses some; the assay was immunoSEQ multiplex PCR. V and J calls and clone size are given by that table; D and trimming were obtained from the DNA. The sample consists of 17,000 or so clones, approximately 88% of them appearing once. The trim removed 1 base at V and 8 bases at J, leaving 11 bases unmatched. CDR1 is SGDLS and CDR2 is YYNGEE in the germline V gene. The CDR3 has 17 amino acids. The table lists this clone with a count of one.

This rearrangement joins TRBV9 to TRBJ2-1; TRBD2 matches 11 bases. Sequenced sample: peripheral blood. The sequence came from a human donor in a cohort sampled during active COVID-19. CDR3 protein: CASSVSLAGGGSDEQFF. DNA for the CDR3: TGTGCCAGCAGCGTATCATTAGCGGGAGGGGGGTCGGATGAGCAGTTCTTC. Supplemented by reference TRBV9 and TRBJ2-1, the full variable domain reads DSGVTQTPKHLITATGQRVTLRCSPRSGDLSVYWYQQSLDQGLQFLIQYYNGEERAKGNILERFSAQQFPDLHSELNLSSLELGDSALYFCASSVSLAGGGSDEQFFGPGTRLTVL.